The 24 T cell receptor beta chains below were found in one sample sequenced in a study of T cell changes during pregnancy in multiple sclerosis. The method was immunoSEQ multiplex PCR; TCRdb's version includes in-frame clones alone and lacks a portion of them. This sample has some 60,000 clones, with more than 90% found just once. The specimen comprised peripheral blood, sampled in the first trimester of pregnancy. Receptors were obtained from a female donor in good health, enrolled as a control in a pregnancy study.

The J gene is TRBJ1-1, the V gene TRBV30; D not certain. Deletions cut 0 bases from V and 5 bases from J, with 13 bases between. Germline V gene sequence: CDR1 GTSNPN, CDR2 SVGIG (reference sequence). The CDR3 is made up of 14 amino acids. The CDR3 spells CAWSVRAILTEAFF. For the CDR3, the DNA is TGTGCCTGGAGTGTACGCGCTATCCTTACTGAAGCTTTCTTT.

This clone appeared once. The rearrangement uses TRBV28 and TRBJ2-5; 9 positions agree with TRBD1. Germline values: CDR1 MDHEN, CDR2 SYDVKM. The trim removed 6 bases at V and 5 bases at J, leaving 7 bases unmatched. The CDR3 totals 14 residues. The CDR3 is CASSHRTGVETQYF. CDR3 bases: TGTGCCAGCAGCCATCGGACAGGGGTCGAGACCCAGTACTTC.

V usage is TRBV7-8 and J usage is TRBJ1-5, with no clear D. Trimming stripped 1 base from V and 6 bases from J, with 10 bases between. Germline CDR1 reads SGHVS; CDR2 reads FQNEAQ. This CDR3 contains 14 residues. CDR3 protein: CASSLVRVPQPQHF. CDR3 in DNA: TGTGCCAGCAGCTTAGTTCGAGTCCCTCAGCCCCAGCATTTT.

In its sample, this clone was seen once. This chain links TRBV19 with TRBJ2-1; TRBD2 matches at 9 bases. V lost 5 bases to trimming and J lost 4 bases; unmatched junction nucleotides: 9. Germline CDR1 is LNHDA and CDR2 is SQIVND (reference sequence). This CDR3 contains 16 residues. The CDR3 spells CASSPSLAGAYNEQFF. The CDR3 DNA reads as TGTGCCAGTAGTCCTAGCTTAGCGGGGGCATACAATGAGCAGTTCTTC.

The CDR3 here is CSVETQAQGHGTNEKLFF. The CDR3 DNA sequence: TGCAGCGTTGAGACCCAAGCACAGGGTCATGGAACTAATGAAAAACTGTTTTTT. The V gene is TRBV29-1, the J gene TRBJ1-4, with D possibly matching TRBD1 (6 bases). The CDR3 runs to 18 residues. V was cut by 3 bases and J by 1 base, with 21 bases left in between. CDR1 is SQVTM and CDR2 is ANQGSEA in the germline V gene.

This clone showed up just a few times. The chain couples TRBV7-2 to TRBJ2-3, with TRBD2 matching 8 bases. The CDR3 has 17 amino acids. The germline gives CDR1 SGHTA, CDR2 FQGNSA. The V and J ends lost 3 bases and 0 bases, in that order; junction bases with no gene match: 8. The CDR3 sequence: CASSFTSGRPSTDTQYF. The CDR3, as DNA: TGTGCCAGCAGCTTCACTAGCGGTCGTCCTAGCACAGATACGCAGTATTTT.

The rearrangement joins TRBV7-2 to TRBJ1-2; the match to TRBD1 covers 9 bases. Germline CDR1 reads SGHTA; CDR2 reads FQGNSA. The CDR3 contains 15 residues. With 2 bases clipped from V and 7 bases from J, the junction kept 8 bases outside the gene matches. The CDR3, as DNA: TGTGCCAGCAGCTTACCAGGACAGGGGTGGTCTGGCTACACCTTC. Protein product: CASSLPGQGWSGYTF.

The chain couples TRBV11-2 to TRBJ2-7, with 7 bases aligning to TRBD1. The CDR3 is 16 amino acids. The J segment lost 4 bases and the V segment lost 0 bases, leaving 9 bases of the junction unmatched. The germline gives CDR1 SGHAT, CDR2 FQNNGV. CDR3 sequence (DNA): TGTGCCAGCAGCTTAGATGGTCGGACAGGCGTTTACGAGCAGTACTTC. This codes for CASSLDGRTGVYEQYF.

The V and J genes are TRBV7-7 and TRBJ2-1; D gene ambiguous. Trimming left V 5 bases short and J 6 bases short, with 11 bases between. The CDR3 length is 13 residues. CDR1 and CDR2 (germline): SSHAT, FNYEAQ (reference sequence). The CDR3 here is CASSRLLPNEQFF. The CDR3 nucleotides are TGTGCCAGCAGCCGACTCCTACCCAATGAGCAGTTCTTC.

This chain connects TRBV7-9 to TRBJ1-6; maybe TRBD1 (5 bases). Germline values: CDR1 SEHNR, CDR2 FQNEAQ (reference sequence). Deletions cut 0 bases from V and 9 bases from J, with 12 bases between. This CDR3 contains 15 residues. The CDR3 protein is CASSLARDYGSPLHF. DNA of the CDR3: TGTGCCAGCAGCTTAGCAAGGGACTATGGTTCACCCCTCCACTTT.

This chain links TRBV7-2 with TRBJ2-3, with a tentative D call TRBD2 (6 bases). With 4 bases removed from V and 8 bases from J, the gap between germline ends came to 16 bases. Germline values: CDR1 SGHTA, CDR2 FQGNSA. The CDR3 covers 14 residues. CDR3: CASSSGTLHGTQYF. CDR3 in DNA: TGTGCCAGCAGCTCCGGGACTCTACACGGTACGCAGTATTTT.

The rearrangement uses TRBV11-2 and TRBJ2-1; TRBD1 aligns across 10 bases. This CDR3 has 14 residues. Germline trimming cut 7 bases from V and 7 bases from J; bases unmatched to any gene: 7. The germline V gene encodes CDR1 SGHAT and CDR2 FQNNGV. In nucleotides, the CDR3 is TGTGCCAGCACCAGACAGGGGGCTTCGAATGAGCAGTTCTTC. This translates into CASTRQGASNEQFF.

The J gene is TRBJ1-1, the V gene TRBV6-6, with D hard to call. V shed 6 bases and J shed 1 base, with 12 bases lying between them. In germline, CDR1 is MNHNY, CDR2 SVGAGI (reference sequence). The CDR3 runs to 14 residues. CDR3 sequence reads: CASSRTVKNTEAFF. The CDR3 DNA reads TGTGCCAGCAGCCGCACGGTTAAGAACACTGAAGCTTTCTTT.

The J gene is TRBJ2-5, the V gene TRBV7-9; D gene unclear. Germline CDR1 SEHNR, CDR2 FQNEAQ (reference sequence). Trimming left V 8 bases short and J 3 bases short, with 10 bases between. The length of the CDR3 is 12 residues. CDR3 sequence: CASRAQEETQYF. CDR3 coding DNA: TGTGCCAGCCGCGCCCAGGAAGAGACCCAGTACTTC. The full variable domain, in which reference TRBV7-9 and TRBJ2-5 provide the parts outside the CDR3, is DTGVSQNPRHKITKRGQNVTFRCDPISEHNRLYWYRQTLGQGPEFLTYFQNEAQLEKSRLLSDRFSAERPKGSFSTLEIQRTEQGDSAMYLCASRAQEETQYFGPGTRLLVL.

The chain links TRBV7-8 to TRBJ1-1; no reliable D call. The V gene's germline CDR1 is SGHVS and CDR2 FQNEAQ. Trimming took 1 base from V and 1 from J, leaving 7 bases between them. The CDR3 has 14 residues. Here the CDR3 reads CASSLVAGNTEAFF. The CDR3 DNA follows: TGTGCCAGCAGCTTAGTTGCAGGGAACACTGAAGCTTTCTTT.

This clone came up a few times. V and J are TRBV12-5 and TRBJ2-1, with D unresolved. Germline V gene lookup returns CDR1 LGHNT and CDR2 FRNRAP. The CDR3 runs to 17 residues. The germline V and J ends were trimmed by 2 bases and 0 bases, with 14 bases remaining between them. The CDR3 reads CASGLSRLPSSYNEQFF. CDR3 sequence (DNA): TGTGCTAGTGGTTTGTCTCGACTCCCCAGCTCCTACAATGAGCAGTTCTTC.

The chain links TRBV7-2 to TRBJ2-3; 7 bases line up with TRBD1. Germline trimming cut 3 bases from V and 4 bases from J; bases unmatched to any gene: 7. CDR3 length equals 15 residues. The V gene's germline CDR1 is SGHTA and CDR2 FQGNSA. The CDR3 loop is CASSFSGTDSDTQYF. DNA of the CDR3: TGTGCCAGCAGCTTCTCCGGGACAGATTCAGATACGCAGTATTTT.

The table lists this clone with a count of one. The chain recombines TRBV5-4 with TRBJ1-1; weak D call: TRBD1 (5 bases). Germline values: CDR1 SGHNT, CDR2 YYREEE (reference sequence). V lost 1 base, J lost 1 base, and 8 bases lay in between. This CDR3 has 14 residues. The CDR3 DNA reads TGTGCCAGCAGCTTGTACAGGAAGAACACTGAAGCTTTCTTT. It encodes CASSLYRKNTEAFF.

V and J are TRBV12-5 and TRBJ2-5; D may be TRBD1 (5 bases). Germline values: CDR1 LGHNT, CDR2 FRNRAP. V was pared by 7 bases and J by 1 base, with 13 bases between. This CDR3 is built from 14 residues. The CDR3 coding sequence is TGTGCTAGTGCCAAAAGACAGTTCCAAGAGACCCAGTACTTC. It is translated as CASAKRQFQETQYF. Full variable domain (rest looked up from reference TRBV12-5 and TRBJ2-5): DARVTQTPRHKVTEMGQEVTMRCQPILGHNTVFWYRQTMMQGLELLAYFRNRAPLDDSGMPKDRFSAEMPDATLATLKIQPSEPRDSAVYFCASAKRQFQETQYFGPGTRLLVL.

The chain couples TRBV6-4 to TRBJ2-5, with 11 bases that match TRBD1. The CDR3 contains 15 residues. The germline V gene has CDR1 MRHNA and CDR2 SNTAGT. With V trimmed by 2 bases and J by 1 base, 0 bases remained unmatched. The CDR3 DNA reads TGTGCCAGCAGTGACGGGACAGGGGGCCAAGAGACCCAGTACTTC. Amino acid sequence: CASSDGTGGQETQYF.

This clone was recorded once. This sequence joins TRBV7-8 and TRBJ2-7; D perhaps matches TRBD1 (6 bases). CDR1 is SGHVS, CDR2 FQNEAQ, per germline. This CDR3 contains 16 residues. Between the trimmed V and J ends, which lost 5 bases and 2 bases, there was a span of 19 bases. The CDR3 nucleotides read TGTGCCAGCAGCCCAAGCATCGACAGGTTGGCCTACGAGCAGTACTTC. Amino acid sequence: CASSPSIDRLAYEQYF.

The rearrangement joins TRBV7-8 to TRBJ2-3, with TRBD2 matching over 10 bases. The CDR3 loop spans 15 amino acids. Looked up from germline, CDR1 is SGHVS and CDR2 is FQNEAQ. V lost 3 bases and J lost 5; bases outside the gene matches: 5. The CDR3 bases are TGTGCCAGCAGCTTTATCAGCGGGAGGGTAGATACGCAGTATTTT. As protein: CASSFISGRVDTQYF.

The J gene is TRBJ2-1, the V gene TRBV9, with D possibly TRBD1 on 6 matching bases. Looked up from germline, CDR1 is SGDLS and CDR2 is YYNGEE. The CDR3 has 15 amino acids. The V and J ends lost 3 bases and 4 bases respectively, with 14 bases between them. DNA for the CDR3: TGTGCCAGCAGCGGGATAACGGGACAATACAATGAGCAGTTCTTC. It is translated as CASSGITGQYNEQFF. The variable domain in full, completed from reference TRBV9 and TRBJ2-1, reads DSGVTQTPKHLITATGQRVTLRCSPRSGDLSVYWYQQSLDQGLQFLIQYYNGEERAKGNILERFSAQQFPDLHSELNLSSLELGDSALYFCASSGITGQYNEQFFGPGTRLTVL.

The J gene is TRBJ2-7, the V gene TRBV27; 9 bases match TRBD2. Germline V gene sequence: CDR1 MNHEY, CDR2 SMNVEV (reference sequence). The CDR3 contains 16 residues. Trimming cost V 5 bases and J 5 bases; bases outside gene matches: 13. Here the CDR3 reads CASSLQTGTSKNEQYF. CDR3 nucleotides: TGTGCCAGCAGTCTCCAGACCGGGACTAGCAAGAACGAGCAGTACTTC.